The clone carrying this T cell receptor beta chain was detected a few times. Its matching antigen is unknown. The time point was: patch test 2, 6 weeks after DPC sensitization. Treatment in this sample: therapeutic diphenylcyclopropenone sensitization with weekly scalp DPC. This sample was included in a study of human T cells and chemical hapten exposure. Study as a whole: The study patch tested 0.01% DPC on the upper back and read results at 6 days. Findings and limits, study-wide: Expanded TCRs created a significantly greater count of big CDR3 similarity clusters than controls did.

Each CDR3 protein is one row after TCRdb ran MiXCR on the RACE reads. The sample comprises nearly 95,000 distinct CDR3 sequences, 11% of which are singletons, and less than 2.5% rests with the top ten. The germline V gene has CDR1 SGHAT and CDR2 FQNNGV. The CDR3 is 24 residues long. Losses at the gene ends were 2 bases for V and 0 bases for J; bases not matched to a gene: 23. The sequencing here drew on whole blood, taken in connection with sensitization to the hapten diphenylcyclopropenone (DPC). This receptor was identified in a middle-aged man with alopecia areata. Some clones in this sample may be carry-over from other donors' samples. This sequence joins TRBV11-2 and TRBJ2-3; 13 nucleotides match TRBD2. CDR3 coding DNA: TGTGCCAGCAGCTTATCATTCCGGGACAGGGCCAGACTAGCGGGAGGCCTTAGCACAGATACGCAGTATTTT. Residues: CASSLSFRDRARLAGGLSTDTQYF.